The 6 T cell receptor beta chains below all came from one sample that was sequenced in a study of beta chain features in type 1 diabetes. Every isolated RNA sample was fully reverse transcribed, so sequencing captured expressed TCRB transcripts. Here immunoSEQ multiplex PCR was the method, and the copy in TCRdb shows in-frame clones only, minus some. The table shows roughly 500,000 clones, with around 30% occurring only once. Sequenced material: naive CD4+ T cells from blood. These receptors were obtained from a man between 18 and 35 years old in good health.

This chain joins TRBV10-3 and TRBJ2-7, with TRBD1 as a possible D gene (5 bases). V lost 2 bases and J 2 bases, leaving 10 bases between the germline ends. This CDR3 region has 14 residues. Germline V gives CDR1 ENHRY, CDR2 SYGVKD. The CDR3 sequence: CAISEPDRAYEQYF. The CDR3 nucleotides read TGTGCCATCAGTGAGCCCGACAGAGCCTACGAGCAGTACTTC.

CDR3 region: CASSAFPQGLQETQYF. DNA for the CDR3: TGTGCCAGCAGCGCCTTCCCACAGGGTCTCCAAGAGACCCAGTACTTC. The chain joins TRBV9 to TRBJ2-5; a possible D gene is TRBD1 (6 bases). The V and J ends lost 3 bases and 1 base respectively, with 16 bases between them. This CDR3 spans 16 amino acids. Per germline, CDR1 SGDLS and CDR2 YYNGEE.

This clone was observed a few times. The V and J genes are TRBV4-2 and TRBJ2-1; 10 bases map to TRBD1. Looked up from germline, CDR1 is LGHNA and CDR2 is YNFKEQ. The CDR3 length is 16 residues. The trim removed 2 bases at V and 4 bases at J, leaving 5 bases unmatched. The CDR3 protein is CASSQYRGQGYNEQFF. The CDR3 DNA reads as TGTGCCAGCAGCCAATACCGGGGACAGGGGTACAATGAGCAGTTCTTC.

Comment on this clone: This CDR3 is also generated by other DNA sequences in the sample. This rearrangement joins TRBV5-1 to TRBJ2-6, with TRBD1 identical over 7 bases. Germline CDR1 and CDR2: SGHRS and YFSETQ. The CDR3 consists of 15 residues. V was clipped by 3 bases and J by 1 base; unmatched bases: 1. The CDR3 DNA follows: TGCGCCAGCAGCTCGACAGGGTCTGGGGCCAACGTCCTGACTTTC. Protein: CASSSTGSGANVLTF.

The chain combines TRBV15 with TRBJ1-5; D ambiguous. The CDR3 runs to 17 residues. Trimming left V 5 bases short and J 0 bases short, with 17 bases between. Germline lookup yields CDR1 LNHNV and CDR2 YYDKDF (reference sequence). The CDR3 loop reads CATSPTRLGYSNQPQHF. As DNA, the CDR3 is TGTGCCACCAGCCCGACAAGGCTGGGATATAGCAATCAGCCCCAGCATTTT.

The chain employs TRBV30 and TRBJ1-5; no firm D call. V dropped 0 bases and J dropped 5 bases, with 5 bases sitting between them. The V gene's germline CDR1 is GTSNPN and CDR2 SVGIG (reference sequence). This CDR3 has 12 amino acids. CDR3 in DNA: TGTGCCTGGAGTGTTGAGGATCAGCCCCAGCATTTT. Its protein is CAWSVEDQPQHF.